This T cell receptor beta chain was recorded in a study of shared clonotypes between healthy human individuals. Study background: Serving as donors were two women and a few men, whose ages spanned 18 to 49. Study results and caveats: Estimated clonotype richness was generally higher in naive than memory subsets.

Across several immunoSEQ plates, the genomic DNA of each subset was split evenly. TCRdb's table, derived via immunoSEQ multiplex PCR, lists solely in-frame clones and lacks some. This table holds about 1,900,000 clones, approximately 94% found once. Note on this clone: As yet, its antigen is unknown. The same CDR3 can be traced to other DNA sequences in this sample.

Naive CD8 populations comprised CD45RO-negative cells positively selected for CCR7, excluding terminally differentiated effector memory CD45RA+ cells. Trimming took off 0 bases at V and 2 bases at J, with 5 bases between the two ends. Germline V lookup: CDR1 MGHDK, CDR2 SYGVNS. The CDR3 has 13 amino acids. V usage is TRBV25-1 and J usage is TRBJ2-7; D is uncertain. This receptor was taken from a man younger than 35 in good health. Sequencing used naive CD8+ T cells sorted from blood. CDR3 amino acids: CASSEYGTYEQYF. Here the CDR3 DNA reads TGTGCCAGCAGTGAATACGGAACCTACGAGCAGTACTTC.